This T cell receptor (beta chain) was sequenced during a study of blood T cell repertoires in COVID-19. The CDR3 is 15 residues long. Germline assignment: CDR1 MNHEY and CDR2 SVGEGT. The assay was immunoSEQ multiplex PCR, and TCRdb's table has in-frame clones only and misses some. The top ten clones hold just over 3% of a sample with 200,000 to 300,000 clones, 75% to 90% of them seen once. A note on this clone: Sequence at one end of the junction differs from germline and may be a read error.

The chain employs TRBV6-2 or TRBV6-3 and TRBJ2-7, with TRBD2 matching over 8 bases. The specimen was peripheral blood. The TCR sequence derives from a woman in her thirties who had recovered from COVID-19. CDR3 region: CASNYKGTRPYEQYF. DNA for the CDR3: TGTGCCAGCAATTACAAAGGGACTAGACCATACGAGCAGTACTTC.